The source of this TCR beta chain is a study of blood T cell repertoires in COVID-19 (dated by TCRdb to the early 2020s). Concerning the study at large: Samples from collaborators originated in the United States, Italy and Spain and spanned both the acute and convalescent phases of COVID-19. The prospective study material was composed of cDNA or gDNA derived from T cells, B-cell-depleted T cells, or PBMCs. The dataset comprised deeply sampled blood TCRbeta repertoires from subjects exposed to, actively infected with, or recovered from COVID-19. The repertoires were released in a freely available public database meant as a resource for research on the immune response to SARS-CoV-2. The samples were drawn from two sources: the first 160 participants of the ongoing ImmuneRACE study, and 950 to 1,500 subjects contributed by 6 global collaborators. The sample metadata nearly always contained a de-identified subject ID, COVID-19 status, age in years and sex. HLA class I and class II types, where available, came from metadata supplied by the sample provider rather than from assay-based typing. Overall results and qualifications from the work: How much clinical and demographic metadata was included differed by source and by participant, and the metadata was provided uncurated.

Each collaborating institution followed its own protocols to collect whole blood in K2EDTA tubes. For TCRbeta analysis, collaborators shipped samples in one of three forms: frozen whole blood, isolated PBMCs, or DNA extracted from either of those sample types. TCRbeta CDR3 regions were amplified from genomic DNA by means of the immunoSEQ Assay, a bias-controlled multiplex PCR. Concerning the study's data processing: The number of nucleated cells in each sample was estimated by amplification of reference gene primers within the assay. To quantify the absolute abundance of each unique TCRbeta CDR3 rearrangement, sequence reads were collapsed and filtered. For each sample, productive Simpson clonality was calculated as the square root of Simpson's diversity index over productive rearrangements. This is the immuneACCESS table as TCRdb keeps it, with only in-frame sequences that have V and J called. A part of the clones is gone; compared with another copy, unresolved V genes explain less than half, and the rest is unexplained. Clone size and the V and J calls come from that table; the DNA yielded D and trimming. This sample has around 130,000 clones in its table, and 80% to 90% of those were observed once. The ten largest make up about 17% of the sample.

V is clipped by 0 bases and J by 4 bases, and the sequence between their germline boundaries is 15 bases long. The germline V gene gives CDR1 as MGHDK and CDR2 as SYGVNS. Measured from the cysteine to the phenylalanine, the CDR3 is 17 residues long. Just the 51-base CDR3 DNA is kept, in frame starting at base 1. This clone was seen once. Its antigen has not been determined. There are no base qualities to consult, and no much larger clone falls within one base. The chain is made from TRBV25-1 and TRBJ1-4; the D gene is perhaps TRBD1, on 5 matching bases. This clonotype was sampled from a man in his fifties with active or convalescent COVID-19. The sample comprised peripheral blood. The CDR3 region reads CASSEYILDSYNEKLFF. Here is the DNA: TGTGCCAGCAGTGAATATATTCTAGACAGTTATAATGAAAAACTGTTTTTT.